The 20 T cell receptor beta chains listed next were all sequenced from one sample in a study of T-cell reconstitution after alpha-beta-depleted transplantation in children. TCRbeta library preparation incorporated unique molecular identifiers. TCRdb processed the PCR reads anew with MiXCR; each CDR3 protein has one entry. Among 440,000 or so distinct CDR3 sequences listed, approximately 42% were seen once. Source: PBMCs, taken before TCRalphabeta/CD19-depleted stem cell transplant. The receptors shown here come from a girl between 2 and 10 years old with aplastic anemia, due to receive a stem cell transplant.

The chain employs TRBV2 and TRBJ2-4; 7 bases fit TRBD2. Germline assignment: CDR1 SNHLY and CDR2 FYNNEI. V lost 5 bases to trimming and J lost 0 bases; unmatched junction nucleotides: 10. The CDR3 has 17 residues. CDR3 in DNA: TGTGCCAGCAGTAGTCCGGGAGGCCTACTAGCCAAAAACATTCAGTACTTC. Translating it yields CASSSPGGLLAKNIQYF.

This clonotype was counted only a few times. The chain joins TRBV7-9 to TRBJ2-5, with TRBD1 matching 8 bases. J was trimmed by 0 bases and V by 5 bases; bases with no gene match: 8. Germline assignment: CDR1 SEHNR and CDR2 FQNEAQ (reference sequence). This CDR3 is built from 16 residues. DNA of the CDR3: TGTGCCAGCAGCGGCGGGACAGGAGTTTACCAAGAGACCCAGTACTTC. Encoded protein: CASSGGTGVYQETQYF.

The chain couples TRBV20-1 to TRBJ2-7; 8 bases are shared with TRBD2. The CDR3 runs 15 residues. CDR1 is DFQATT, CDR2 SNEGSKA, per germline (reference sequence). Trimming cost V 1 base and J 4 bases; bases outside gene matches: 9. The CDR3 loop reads CSARVFWGLEYEQYF. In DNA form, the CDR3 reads TGCAGTGCTAGAGTCTTTTGGGGACTAGAGTACGAGCAGTACTTC.

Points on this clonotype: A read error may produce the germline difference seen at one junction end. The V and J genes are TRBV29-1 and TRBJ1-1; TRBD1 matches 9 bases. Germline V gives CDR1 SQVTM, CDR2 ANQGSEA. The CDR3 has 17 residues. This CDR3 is CSVAPLSGQGIPSEAFF. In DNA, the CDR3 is TGCAGCGTTGCCCCACTCTCGGGACAGGGAATTCCCTCTGAGGCTTTCTTT.

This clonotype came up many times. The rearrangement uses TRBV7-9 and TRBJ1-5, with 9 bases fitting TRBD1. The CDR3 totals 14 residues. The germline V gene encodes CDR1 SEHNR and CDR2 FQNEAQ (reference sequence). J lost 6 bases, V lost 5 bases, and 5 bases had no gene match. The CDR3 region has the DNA TGTGCCAGCAGCCTGGGACAGGGAGGTCAGCCCCAGCATTTT. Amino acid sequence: CASSLGQGGQPQHF.

Here the CDR3 reads CAWSVLAGLDEQYF. For the CDR3, the DNA is TGTGCCTGGAGTGTACTTGCGGGCTTGGACGAGCAGTACTTC. This chain uses TRBV30 with TRBJ2-7, with TRBD2 as a possible D gene (5 bases). V lost 0 bases to trimming and J lost 5 bases, with 14 bases between them. Germline assignment: CDR1 GTSNPN and CDR2 SVGIG (reference sequence). This CDR3 is built from 14 residues.

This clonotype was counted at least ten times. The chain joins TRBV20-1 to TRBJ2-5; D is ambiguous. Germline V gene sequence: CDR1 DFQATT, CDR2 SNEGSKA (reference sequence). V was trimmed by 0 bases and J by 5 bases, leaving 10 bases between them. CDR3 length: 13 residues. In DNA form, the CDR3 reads TGCAGTGCTAGAGACCGCCGTGGGGAGACCCAGTACTTC. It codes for CSARDRRGETQYF.

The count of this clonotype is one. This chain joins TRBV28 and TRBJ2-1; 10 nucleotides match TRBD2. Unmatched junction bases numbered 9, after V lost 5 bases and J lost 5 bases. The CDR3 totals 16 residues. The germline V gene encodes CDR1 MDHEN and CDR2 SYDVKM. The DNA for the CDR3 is TGTGCCAGCAGTCCATACGGGACTAGCGCACACAATGAGCAGTTCTTC. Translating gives CASSPYGTSAHNEQFF.

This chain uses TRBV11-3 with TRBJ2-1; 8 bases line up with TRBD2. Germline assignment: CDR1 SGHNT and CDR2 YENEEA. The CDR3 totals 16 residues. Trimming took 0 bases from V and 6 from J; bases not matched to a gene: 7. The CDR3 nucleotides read TGTGCCAGCAGCTTAGAGCGGGGGGCGCGAAGCAATGAGCAGTTCTTC. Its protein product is CASSLERGARSNEQFF. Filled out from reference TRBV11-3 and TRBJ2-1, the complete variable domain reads EAGVVQSPRYKIIEKKQPVAFWCNPISGHNTLYWYLQNLGQGPELLIRYENEEAVDDSQLPKDRFSAERLKGVDSTLKIQPAELGDSAVYLCASSLERGARSNEQFFGPGTRLTVL.

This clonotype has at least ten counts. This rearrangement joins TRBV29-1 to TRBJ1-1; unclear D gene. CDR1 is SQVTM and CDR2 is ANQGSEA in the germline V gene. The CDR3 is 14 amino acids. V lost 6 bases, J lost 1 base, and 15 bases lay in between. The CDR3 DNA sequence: TGCAGCGTCCACGCCGAGTGGGGGAACACTGAAGCTTTCTTT. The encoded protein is CSVHAEWGNTEAFF.

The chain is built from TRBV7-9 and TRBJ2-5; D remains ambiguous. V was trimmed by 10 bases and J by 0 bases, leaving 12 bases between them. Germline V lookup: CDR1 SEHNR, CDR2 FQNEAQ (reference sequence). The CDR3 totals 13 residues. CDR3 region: CATKRADQETQYF. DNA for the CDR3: TGTGCCACCAAAAGGGCAGACCAAGAGACCCAGTACTTC.

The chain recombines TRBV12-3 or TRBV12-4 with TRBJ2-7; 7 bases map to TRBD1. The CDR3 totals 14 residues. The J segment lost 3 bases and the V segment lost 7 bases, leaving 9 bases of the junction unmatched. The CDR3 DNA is TGTGCCAGCACATACTCGGGACAGAGCTACGAGCAGTACTTC. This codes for CASTYSGQSYEQYF.

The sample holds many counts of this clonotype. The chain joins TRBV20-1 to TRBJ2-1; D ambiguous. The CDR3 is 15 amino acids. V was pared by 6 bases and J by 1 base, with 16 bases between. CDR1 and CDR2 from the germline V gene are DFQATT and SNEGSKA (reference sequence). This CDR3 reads CSAPSLYSSYNEQFF. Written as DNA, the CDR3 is TGCAGTGCCCCGTCCCTCTATTCTTCCTACAATGAGCAGTTCTTC.

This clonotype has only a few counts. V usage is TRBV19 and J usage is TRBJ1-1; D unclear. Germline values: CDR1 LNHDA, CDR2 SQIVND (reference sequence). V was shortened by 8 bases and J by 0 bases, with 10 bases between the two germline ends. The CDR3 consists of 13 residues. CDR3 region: CASRALLNTEAFF. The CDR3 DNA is TGTGCCAGTCGGGCGCTTTTGAACACTGAAGCTTTCTTT.

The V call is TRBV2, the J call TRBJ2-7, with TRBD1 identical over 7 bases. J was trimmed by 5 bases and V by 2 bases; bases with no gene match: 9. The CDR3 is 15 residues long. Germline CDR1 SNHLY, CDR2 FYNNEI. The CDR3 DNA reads TGTGCCAGCAGTGAATGGTTGGACAGGCGCGACGAGCAGTACTTC. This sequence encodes CASSEWLDRRDEQYF.

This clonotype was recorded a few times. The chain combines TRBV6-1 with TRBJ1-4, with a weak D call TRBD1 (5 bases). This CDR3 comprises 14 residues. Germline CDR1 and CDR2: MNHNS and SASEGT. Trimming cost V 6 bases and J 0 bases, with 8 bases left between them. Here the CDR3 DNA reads TGTGCCAGCAGAACGACAGCAACTAATGAAAAACTGTTTTTT. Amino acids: CASRTTATNEKLFF.

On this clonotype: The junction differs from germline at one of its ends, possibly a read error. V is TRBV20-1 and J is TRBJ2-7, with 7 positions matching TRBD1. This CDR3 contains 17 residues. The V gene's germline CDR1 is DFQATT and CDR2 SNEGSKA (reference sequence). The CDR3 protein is CCARGLGQMTIVGEQYF. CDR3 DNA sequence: TGCTGTGCTAGAGGCCTGGGACAGATGACAATAGTAGGCGAGCAGTACTTC.

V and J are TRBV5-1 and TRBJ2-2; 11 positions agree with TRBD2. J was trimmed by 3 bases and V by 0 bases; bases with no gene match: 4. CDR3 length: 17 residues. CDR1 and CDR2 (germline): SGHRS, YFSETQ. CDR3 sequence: CASSLGRGLADTGELFF. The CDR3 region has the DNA TGCGCCAGCAGCTTGGGGAGGGGACTAGCGGACACCGGGGAGCTGTTTTTT.

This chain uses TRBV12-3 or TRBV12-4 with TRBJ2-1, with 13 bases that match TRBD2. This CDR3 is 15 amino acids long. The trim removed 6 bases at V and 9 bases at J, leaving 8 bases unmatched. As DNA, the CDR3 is TGTGCCAGCAGCCTCGGACTAGCGGGGGAGACTGAGCAGTTCTTC. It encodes CASSLGLAGETEQFF.

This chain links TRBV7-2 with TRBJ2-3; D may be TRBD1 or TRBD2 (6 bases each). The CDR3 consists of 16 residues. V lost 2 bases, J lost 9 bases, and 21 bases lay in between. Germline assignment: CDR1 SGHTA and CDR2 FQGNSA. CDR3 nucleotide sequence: TGTGCCAGCAGCTTAAGGGGGGCAGGGACCAGAGACACGCAGTATTTT. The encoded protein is CASSLRGAGTRDTQYF.